The entry below describes one T cell receptor (beta chain). These data originate in a study of blood T cell repertoires in COVID-19. The authors' processing: For nucleated cells, counts were estimated from reference gene primer amplification. Assay used: immunoSEQ multiplex PCR; TCRdb lists only in-frame clones, some missing. V, J and clone size derive from that table, while D and trimming were established from the DNA sequence. Among about 72,000 clones, more than 70% were seen once, and the ten largest hold 35% to 40%. V was shortened by 6 bases and J by 7 bases, with 10 bases between the two germline ends. This CDR3 region has 13 residues. The germline V gene encodes CDR1 MNHNY and CDR2 SVGAGI (reference sequence).

The genes are TRBV6-6 and TRBJ1-6; the D gene is possibly TRBD1 (5 bases). What was sequenced was peripheral blood. This TCR was recovered from a woman older than 75 with active or convalescent COVID-19. The CDR3 DNA reads TGTGCCAGCAGAGACAGTAACAATTCACCCCTCCACTTT. Translating it yields CASRDSNNSPLHF.